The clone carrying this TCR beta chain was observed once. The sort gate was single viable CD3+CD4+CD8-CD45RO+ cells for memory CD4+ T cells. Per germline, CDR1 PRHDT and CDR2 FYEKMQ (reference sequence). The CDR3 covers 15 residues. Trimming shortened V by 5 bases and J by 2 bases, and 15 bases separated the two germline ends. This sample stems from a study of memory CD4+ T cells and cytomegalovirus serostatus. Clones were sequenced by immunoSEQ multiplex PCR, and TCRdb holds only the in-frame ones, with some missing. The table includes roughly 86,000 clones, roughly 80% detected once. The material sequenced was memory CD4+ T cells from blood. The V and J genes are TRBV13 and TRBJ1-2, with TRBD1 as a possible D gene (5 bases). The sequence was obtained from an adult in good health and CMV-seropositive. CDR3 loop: CASSARGERNYGYTF. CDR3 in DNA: TGTGCCAGCAGCGCCCGGGGGGAGAGGAACTATGGCTACACCTTC.